Here is one T cell receptor (beta chain) with its context. Its matching antigen is unknown. These data belong to a study of CD8 T cells in ankylosing spondylitis. The germline gives CDR1 MGHRA, CDR2 YSYEKL. The CDR3 has 17 residues. After removal of 3 bases from V and 7 bases from J, the junction contained 10 bases not matched to a gene. Quantitative 5'-RACE with molecular barcodes was used to make the TCR beta libraries. TCRdb re-called the 5' RACE reads with MiXCR, one entry per CDR3 protein. Counted here are roughly 60,000 distinct CDR3 sequences, 6.2% occurring once; the ten biggest clones make up approximately 4.5%. Study-wide points: Seemingly characteristic of ankylosing spondylitis blood was a TCR beta motif consisting of under ten highly homologous variants. Several of the motif variants were reported before in synovial fluid and blood from reactive arthritis.

The sequenced sample consisted of synovial fluid, either unsorted or a sorted T cell fraction (not recorded which). The rearrangement joins TRBV4-1 to TRBJ1-5, with 12 bases matching TRBD1. The TCR comes from a male donor with ankylosing spondylitis. DNA of the CDR3: TGCGCCAGCAGCCAGGGGGCCGGGACAGGGGGCCAACAGCCCCAGCATTTT. Protein sequence: CASSQGAGTGGQQPQHF.